A selection of T cell receptor beta chains follows, all from one sample in a study of T cells expressing NK-cell markers. After re-calling the 5' RACE reads, TCRdb lists one entry per CDR3 protein, DNA absent. Its listing shows about 460,000 distinct CDR3 sequences. What was sequenced was blood T cells: a sorted CD56 or NKG2C T cell subset, CD4+ or CD8+ T cells, or bulk PBMC T cells (not recorded which). The origin of the receptors is a woman aged 50 to 60 in good health. CDR3s include the opening cysteine and the closing phenylalanine or tryptophan.

j_gene	v_gene	CDR3aa
TRBJ2-7	TRBV3-1	CASSQGTVDGYEQYF
TRBJ1-2	TRBV2	CASSDGTEANYGYTF
TRBJ2-4	TRBV2	CASSDFVGQAKNIQYF
TRBJ2-1	TRBV12-3/TRBV12-4	CASSLLGGAVEQFF
TRBJ2-6	TRBV24-1	CAPGGLRRVNVLTF
TRBJ1-3	TRBV5-1	CASSLAVGNTIYF
TRBJ2-3	TRBV27	CASSLWGESTDTQYF
TRBJ2-1	TRBV20-1	CSAFPTSNFFNEQFF
TRBJ1-2	TRBV6-5	CASSYGVEGGGYTF
TRBJ2-1	TRBV24-1	CATSDSRGRGYEQFF
TRBJ2-7	TRBV11-2	CASSTVTSGRQYEQYF
TRBJ2-5	TRBV24-1	CATSDPTRGRETQYF
TRBJ2-7	TRBV5-5	CASSLQTVLYEQYF
TRBJ1-3	TRBV12-3/TRBV12-4	CASSLPRGSNSEGNTIYF
TRBJ2-5	TRBV27	CASSATGTGRETQYF
TRBJ1-1	TRBV6-2/TRBV6-3	CASRSGTGVFEAFF
TRBJ1-1	TRBV12-3/TRBV12-4	CASSFSGVAAFF
TRBJ1-1	TRBV4-1	CASSQITATPAFF
TRBJ2-3	TRBV4-1	CASSRGEDTQYF
TRBJ2-7	TRBV27	CATWGTGAYEQYF
TRBJ2-1	TRBV20-1	CSATYSSNEQFF
TRBJ1-1	TRBV5-5	CASSFVRRTGTEAFF